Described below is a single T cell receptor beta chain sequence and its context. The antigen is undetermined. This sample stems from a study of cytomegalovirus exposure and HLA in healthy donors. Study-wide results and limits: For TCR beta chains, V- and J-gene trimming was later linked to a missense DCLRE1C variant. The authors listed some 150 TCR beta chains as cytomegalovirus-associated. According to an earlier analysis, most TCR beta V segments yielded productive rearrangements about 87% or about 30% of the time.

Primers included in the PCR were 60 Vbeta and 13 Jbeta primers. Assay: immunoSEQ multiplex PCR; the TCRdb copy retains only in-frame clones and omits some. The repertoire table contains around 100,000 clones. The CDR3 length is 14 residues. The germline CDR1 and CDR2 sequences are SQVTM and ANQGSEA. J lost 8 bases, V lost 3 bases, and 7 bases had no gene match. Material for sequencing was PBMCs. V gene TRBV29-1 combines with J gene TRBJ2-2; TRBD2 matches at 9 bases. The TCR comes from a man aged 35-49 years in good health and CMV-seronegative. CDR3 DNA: TGCAGCGTTGAGGTAGCGGGAGTAAGAGGGGAGCTGTTTTTT. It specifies CSVEVAGVRGELFF.